These 23 T cell receptor beta chains were sequenced from one sample in a study of blood T cell repertoires in COVID-19. Using immunoSEQ multiplex PCR, the repertoire was profiled, and TCRdb retains in-frame clones only, with some absent. In the table there are 150,000 to 200,000 clones, about 81% of which are singletons. The source material was peripheral blood. Receptors were obtained from a human donor in a cohort sampled during active COVID-19.

This CDR3 is CAISEPRGLTGGEWEQYF. CDR3 sequence (DNA): TGTGCCATCAGTGAGCCGCGTGGGTTGACAGGGGGCGAGTGGGAGCAGTACTTC. The chain carries TRBV10-3 and TRBJ2-7; 10 bases align to TRBD1. The CDR3 runs to 18 residues. CDR1 is ENHRY and CDR2 is SYGVKD in the germline V gene. V trimming: 2 bases; J trimming: 7 bases; junction bases outside the gene matches: 17.

The chain links TRBV29-1 to TRBJ2-1; possibly TRBD1 for D (6 bases). The CDR3 length is 14 residues. V lost 6 bases to trimming and J lost 6 bases, with 18 bases between them. CDR1 is SQVTM, CDR2 ANQGSEA, per germline. The chain's CDR3 is CSVAGETIINEQFF. The CDR3 nucleotides are TGCAGCGTGGCAGGGGAAACAATAATCAATGAGCAGTTCTTC.

The DNA of the CDR3 is TGTGCCAGCAGTTACGAGGGACAGGGGTCCTACAATGAGCAGTTCTTC. Translation gives CASSYEGQGSYNEQFF. V and J are TRBV6-5 and TRBJ2-1; 10 nucleotides match TRBD1. Germline CDR1 MNHEY, CDR2 SVGAGI. CDR3 size: 16 residues. V shed 2 bases and J 1 base; nucleotides not matched to a gene: 2.

V gene TRBV5-1 combines with J gene TRBJ1-2; 8 bases agree with TRBD1. This CDR3 has 16 residues. Germline CDR1 and CDR2: SGHRS and YFSETQ. The trim removed 4 bases at V and 4 bases at J, leaving 12 bases unmatched. CDR3 residues: CASSPEDPGQVYGYTF. CDR3 coding DNA: TGCGCCAGCAGCCCGGAAGACCCGGGACAGGTCTATGGCTACACCTTC. Supplemented by reference TRBV5-1 and TRBJ1-2, the full variable domain reads KAGVTQTPRYLIKTRGQQVTLSCSPISGHRSVSWYQQTPGQGLQFLFEYFSETQRNKGNFPGRFSGRQFSNSRSEMNVSTLELGDSALYLCASSPEDPGQVYGYTFGSGTRLTVV.

In this sample, this clone turned up a few times. The gene calls are TRBV19 and TRBJ2-3; weak D call: TRBD1 (7 bases). The V gene lost 6 bases and the J gene lost 1 base, with 20 bases spanning the gap. The germline V gene has CDR1 LNHDA and CDR2 SQIVND (reference sequence). The CDR3 loop spans 17 amino acids. The CDR3, as DNA: TGTGCCAGTAGCCCCGTGGCAGGGGGGCGCGGCACAGATACGCAGTATTTT. It encodes CASSPVAGGRGTDTQYF.

The rearrangement uses TRBV10-3 and TRBJ2-7; 8 bases fit TRBD2. This CDR3 comprises 12 residues. Trimming removed 10 bases from V and 3 bases from J; junction bases left unmatched: 5. CDR1 is ENHRY, CDR2 SYGVKD, per germline. The CDR3 loop is CATNSGNYEQYF. Written as DNA, the CDR3 is TGTGCCACCAATAGCGGGAACTACGAGCAGTACTTC.

This chain uses TRBV2 with TRBJ1-2; 11 bases fit TRBD1. V trimming: 6 bases; J trimming: 7 bases; junction bases outside the gene matches: 7. Germline V gives CDR1 SNHLY, CDR2 FYNNEI. The CDR3 sequence is 14 residues long. The CDR3 coding sequence is TGTGCCAGCAGGGATGGGACAGGGGGAAGTGGCTACACCTTC. Translation: CASRDGTGGSGYTF.

This chain links TRBV20-1 with TRBJ1-4; D might be TRBD1 (6 bases). CDR3 length: 13 residues. Trimming stripped 3 bases from V and 7 bases from J, with 12 bases between. CDR1 is DFQATT and CDR2 is SNEGSKA in the germline V gene (reference sequence). CDR3 sequence (DNA): TGCAGTGCTAGTGCAGGGGCGGGTGAAAAACTGTTTTTT. Protein product: CSASAGAGEKLFF.

The rearrangement links TRBV3-1 (or the pseudogene TRBV3-2) to TRBJ2-7; TRBD2 might be the D (7 bases). The CDR3 is 15 residues long. V gave up 4 bases and J gave up 4 bases, with 17 bases separating them. Germline CDR1 is LGHDT and CDR2 is YNNKEL (reference sequence). The CDR3 DNA follows: TGTGCCAGCAGCCCCGAGGGGGGGGTGATTTACGAGCAGTACTTC. It is translated as CASSPEGGVIYEQYF.

The chain combines TRBV6-1 with TRBJ1-2; 7 positions agree with TRBD1. Looked up from germline, CDR1 is MNHNS and CDR2 is SASEGT. V was pared by 10 bases and J by 4 bases, with 12 bases of the junction left unmatched. CDR3 size: 14 residues. The CDR3 DNA sequence: TGTGCCACATGCCAGGGACAGCTAAGCTATGGCTACACCTTC. The encoded protein is CATCQGQLSYGYTF.

This chain links TRBV30 with TRBJ2-5; 10 bases agree with TRBD1. The V and J ends lost 1 base and 4 bases, in that order; junction bases with no gene match: 9. This CDR3 spans 16 amino acids. Germline CDR1 reads GTSNPN; CDR2 reads SVGIG (reference sequence). The CDR3 here is CAWSATDRGRRETQYF. The CDR3 DNA reads TGTGCCTGGAGTGCCACCGACAGGGGGCGCAGAGAGACCCAGTACTTC.

This clone was detected a few times. The chain employs TRBV20-1 and TRBJ2-7, with TRBD2 matching 7 bases. Losses at the gene ends were 3 bases for V and 2 bases for J; bases not matched to a gene: 7. CDR3 length: 14 residues. From germline, CDR1 is DFQATT and CDR2 SNEGSKA (reference sequence). The CDR3 spells CSASMASGAYEQYF. In DNA, the CDR3 is TGCAGTGCTAGTATGGCTAGCGGAGCCTACGAGCAGTACTTC.

The gene calls are TRBV2 and TRBJ2-3; possibly TRBD2 for D (7 bases). V lost 9 bases, J lost 4 bases, and 11 bases lay in between. The CDR3 totals 12 residues. Germline V gene lookup returns CDR1 SNHLY and CDR2 FYNNEI. The CDR3 loop reads CARRGGADTQYF. The CDR3 DNA reads TGTGCCAGGAGGGGGGGCGCAGATACGCAGTATTTT.

The chain combines TRBV11-2 with TRBJ1-2, with D unresolved. This CDR3 spans 15 amino acids. Trimming removed 5 bases at V and 2 bases at J, with 15 bases between. Germline CDR1 reads SGHAT; CDR2 reads FQNNGV. The CDR3 loop is CASSPTESINYGYTF. CDR3 bases: TGTGCCAGCAGCCCAACCGAGTCGATAAACTATGGCTACACCTTC.

This clone has more than one count but fewer than ten. J is TRBJ2-3 and V is TRBV25-1; the match to TRBD1 covers 8 bases. The CDR3 sequence is 17 residues long. The germline V gene has CDR1 MGHDK and CDR2 SYGVNS. With 5 bases clipped from V and 0 bases from J, the junction kept 10 bases outside the gene matches. The chain's CDR3 is CASSPAPRQGSTDTQYF. CDR3 nucleotides: TGTGCCAGCAGTCCCGCCCCGAGACAGGGGAGCACAGATACGCAGTATTTT.

J is TRBJ2-2 and V is TRBV7-6; 8 bases line up with TRBD1. Trimming took 3 bases from V and 2 from J; bases not matched to a gene: 5. Germline CDR1 and CDR2: SGHVS and FNYEAQ. The CDR3 has 16 amino acids. CDR3 nucleotides: TGTGCCAGCAGCTTTCAGGACAGGGACAACACCGGGGAGCTGTTTTTT. Translating gives CASSFQDRDNTGELFF.

The chain couples TRBV24-1 to TRBJ2-1; TRBD2 aligns across 7 bases. Germline CDR1 KGHDR, CDR2 SFDVKD. V lost 5 bases, J lost 5 bases, and 8 bases stayed unmatched. This CDR3 region has 15 residues. In DNA form, the CDR3 reads TGTGCCACCAGTGTAGGCGGGAGCGGAAACAATGAGCAGTTCTTC. Translation gives CATSVGGSGNNEQFF.

The rearrangement links TRBV7-8 to TRBJ2-7, with D unclear. Trimming removed 5 bases at V and 3 bases at J, with 14 bases between. This CDR3 comprises 14 residues. The germline CDR1 and CDR2 sequences are SGHVS and FQNEAQ. The CDR3 DNA is TGTGCCAGCAGCGAGCGAAGACGAGTCTACGAGCAGTACTTC. This sequence encodes CASSERRRVYEQYF. Using reference TRBV7-8 and TRBJ2-7 for the parts outside the CDR3, the full variable domain is GAGVSQSPRYKVAKRGQDVALRCDPISGHVSLFWYQQALGQGPEFLTYFQNEAQLDKSGLPSDRFFAERPEGSVSTLKIQRTQQEDSAVYLCASSERRRVYEQYFGPGTRLTVT.

The chain uses TRBV15 and TRBJ2-5; 7 bases are shared with TRBD2. V lost 0 bases, J lost 1 base, and 2 bases stayed unmatched. Germline V lookup: CDR1 LNHNV, CDR2 YYDKDF (reference sequence). The CDR3 runs to 15 residues. CDR3 residues: CATSRDWGGQETQYF. DNA for the CDR3: TGTGCCACCAGCAGAGACTGGGGGGGCCAAGAGACCCAGTACTTC.

The CDR3 protein is CASSFHPLSGTYEQYF. DNA of the CDR3: TGTGCCAGCAGCTTCCACCCCCTTAGCGGGACGTACGAGCAGTACTTC. The genes are TRBV13 and TRBJ2-7, with 8 nucleotides matching TRBD2. CDR1 and CDR2 from the germline V gene are PRHDT and FYEKMQ (reference sequence). With V trimmed by 3 bases and J by 4 bases, 11 bases remained unmatched. CDR3 length equals 16 residues.

This clone was seen a handful of times. The chain joins TRBV12-5 to TRBJ2-7, with D possibly TRBD1 on 6 matching bases. This CDR3 is built from 14 residues. V was cut by 7 bases and J by 6 bases, with 19 bases left in between. Germline assignment: CDR1 LGHNT and CDR2 FRNRAP. CDR3 protein: CASAEGVSAVEQYF. The CDR3 bases are TGTGCTAGTGCCGAGGGGGTGAGCGCCGTCGAGCAGTACTTC.

There are a few counts of this clone. The chain links TRBV7-8 to TRBJ2-1; no reliable D call. Trimming cost V 2 bases and J 0 bases, with 8 bases left between them. Germline V gene data show CDR1 as SGHVS and CDR2 as FQNEAQ. There are 15 residues in the CDR3. CDR3 DNA sequence: TGTGCCAGCAGCTTAACGCTAGACTCCTACAATGAGCAGTTCTTC. Its translation is CASSLTLDSYNEQFF.

The V and J genes are TRBV5-6 and TRBJ2-2, with D tentatively TRBD1 (6 bases). The CDR3 runs 16 residues. The V gene's germline CDR1 is SGHDT and CDR2 YYEEEE. The V end was cut by 2 bases, the J end by 4 bases, with 15 bases between. CDR3 protein: CASSLPGAWITGELFF. CDR3 coding DNA: TGTGCCAGCAGCTTACCAGGGGCGTGGATCACCGGGGAGCTGTTTTTT.